These T cell receptor beta chains were read from a single sample in a study of T cell changes during pregnancy in multiple sclerosis. Data came from immunoSEQ multiplex PCR; TCRdb stores just in-frame clones and leaves some out. The sample consists of fewer than 80,000 clones, 91% of them appearing once. Sequences were derived from CD4+ T cells from peripheral blood mononuclear cells, sampled in the third trimester of pregnancy. These receptors originate from a female donor in good health, enrolled as a control in a pregnancy study. CDR3s include the opening cysteine and the closing phenylalanine or tryptophan. The order of the fields is V gene, CDR3 length, clone size, J gene, D gene, CDR3 DNA, CDR3 protein. A D gene is named only where the DNA matches it firmly. Size values are once, few and many counts, or a class for expanded clones, and some rows have none.

TRBV7-2	14	-	TRBJ1-2	TRBD1	TGTGCCAGCAGCTTAGCCCAAGGGGGCGTGGGCTACACCTTC	CASSLAQGGVGYTF
TRBV19	15	-	TRBJ1-4	-	TGTGCCAGTAGTATGACCTCGGCGGGGGGTGAAAAACTGTTTTTT	CASSMTSAGGEKLFF
TRBV7-7	14	few	TRBJ2-2	-	TGTGCTAGCAGCTTATCAGGGAACACCGGGGAGCTGTTTTTT	CASSLSGNTGELFF
TRBV5-5	17	once	TRBJ2-1	-	TGTGCCAGCAGCTCCAGACAGGTAGATCCCTCCTACAATGAGCAGTTCTTC	CASSSRQVDPSYNEQFF
TRBV11-3	11	-	TRBJ1-2	TRBD1	TGTGCCGTAAGGGCAGGGGGCGGCTACACCTTC	CAVRAGGGYTF
TRBV6-6	14	-	TRBJ2-1	TRBD2	TGTGCCAGCATTAACGGGAGGGGAGTAAATGAGCAGTTCTTC	CASINGRGVNEQFF
TRBV9	13	once	TRBJ1-1	TRBD1	TGTGCCAGCAGGGCAGGGGGTTCCACTGAAGCTTTCTTT	CASRAGGSTEAFF
TRBV15	17	once	TRBJ2-6	-	TGTGCCACCAGCAGAGCGACCGACAGCTCTGGGGCCAACGTCCTGACTTTC	CATSRATDSSGANVLTF
TRBV4-3	17	-	TRBJ2-2	TRBD1	TGCGCCAGCAGCCATCAAACACTGGACAGGAGCACCGGGGAGCTGTTTTTT	CASSHQTLDRSTGELFF
TRBV18	15	once	TRBJ1-5	-	TGTGCCAGCTCACGCGAGGGAGCGGGCAATCAGCCCCAGCATTTT	CASSREGAGNQPQHF
TRBV2	15	-	TRBJ1-6	-	TGTGCCAGCAGTGTAGCACAGAGCAATAATTCACCCCTCCACTTT	CASSVAQSNNSPLHF
TRBV25-1	15	-	TRBJ1-4	-	TGTGCCAGCAGTTCCCTCGGAGCAACTAATGAAAAACTGTTTTTT	CASSSLGATNEKLFF
TRBV6-5	11	-	TRBJ1-2	-	TGTGCCACCGGACAGCCGTATGGCTACACCTTC	CATGQPYGYTF
TRBV27	15	-	TRBJ2-1	TRBD2	TGTGCCAGCAGTTTGGAGGGACTAGCGGGGGGTGAGCAGTTCTTC	CASSLEGLAGGEQFF
TRBV7-2	16	once	TRBJ2-1	-	TGTGCCAGCAGCGGCGACTTCGGACAAATCTACAATGAGCAGTTCTTC	CASSGDFGQIYNEQFF
TRBV7-3	16	-	TRBJ1-6	-	TGTGCCAGCAGCTTAAATGCGGGGCCACATAATTCACCCCTCCACTTT	CASSLNAGPHNSPLHF
TRBV9	16	-	TRBJ1-5	TRBD1	TGTGCCAGCAGCCCTGGGACAGGGGGCCTGAATCAGCCCCAGCATTTT	CASSPGTGGLNQPQHF
TRBV9	14	-	TRBJ1-2	-	TGTGCCAGCAGCGTAGACATGTCTAACTATGGCTACACCTTC	CASSVDMSNYGYTF
TRBV15	17	-	TRBJ2-6	TRBD1	TGTGCCACCATCCGGGACAGGTCCTACTCTGGGGCCAACGTCCTGACTTTC	CATIRDRSYSGANVLTF
TRBV30	13	few	TRBJ1-6	TRBD1	TGTGCCTGGAGTCGGCAGGCAGGGGGACCCCTCCACTTT	CAWSRQAGGPLHF
TRBV19	13	-	TRBJ2-7	-	TGTGCCAGTAGTATCGGGGGCTCCTACGAGCAGTACTTC	CASSIGGSYEQYF
TRBV29-1	15	-	TRBJ2-2	TRBD2	TGCAGCGTTGAGGGAATTAGCGGGGGGACCGGGGAGCTGTTTTTT	CSVEGISGGTGELFF
TRBV5-1	15	-	TRBJ1-5	-	TGCGCCAGCAGCCCTGCTACAGGGCTCAATCAGCCCCAGCATTTT	CASSPATGLNQPQHF
TRBV5-1	13	-	TRBJ2-1	TRBD2	TGCGCCAGCAGCCCCAGACTAGCGGGAGGGCAGTTCTTC	CASSPRLAGGQFF
TRBV5-1	13	-	TRBJ2-3	-	TGCGCCAGCAGCTGGGGGGGCACAGATACGCAGTATTTT	CASSWGGTDTQYF
TRBV27	13	-	TRBJ1-5	TRBD1	TGTGCCAGCGGCAGGGGGCTGTTTGAGCCCCAGCATTTT	CASGRGLFEPQHF
TRBV6-1	14	-	TRBJ1-3	-	TGTGCCAGCAGTGAAGTGGGCAGTGGAAACACCATATATTTT	CASSEVGSGNTIYF
TRBV7-3	14	-	TRBJ1-1	-	TGTGCCAGCAGCTTGAGGGGGAGGGGAACTGAAGCTTTCTTT	CASSLRGRGTEAFF
TRBV7-2	16	-	TRBJ2-1	-	TGTGCCAGCACCTCCGCCCTACTTACTAGCTACAATGAGCAGTTCTTC	CASTSALLTSYNEQFF
TRBV4-1	18	-	TRBJ2-2	TRBD2	TGCGCCAGCAGATTTGCTAGCGGGGGCCGAAGGGGAACCGGGGAGCTGTTTTTT	CASRFASGGRRGTGELFF
TRBV5-8	14	once	TRBJ1-2	-	TGTGCCAGCAGCTATTCAGGGATCCGAGGCGGCTACACCTTC	CASSYSGIRGGYTF
TRBV7-9	14	-	TRBJ1-1	-	TGTGCCAGCAGCTGGTACAGAATGAACACTGAAGCTTTCTTT	CASSWYRMNTEAFF
TRBV18	16	-	TRBJ1-3	-	TGTGCCAGCTCACCTCGGACAGCCGGTCCTGGAAACACCATATATTTT	CASSPRTAGPGNTIYF
TRBV30	14	-	TRBJ1-2	-	TGTGCCTGGAGTCACAGCCCGACTAACTATGGCTACACCTTC	CAWSHSPTNYGYTF
TRBV7-2	17	-	TRBJ1-6	TRBD1	TGTGCCAGCAGCTCTGCCCGACAGGGGAGGCGGAATTCACCCCTCCACTTT	CASSSARQGRRNSPLHF
TRBV5-1	14	-	TRBJ1-1	TRBD1	TGCGCCAGCAGGAGGAGGACAGGGGACACTGAAGCTTTCTTT	CASRRRTGDTEAFF
TRBV7-2	13	-	TRBJ1-1	-	TGTGCCAGCAGCCCCCCTGTGAGCACTGAAGCTTTCTTT	CASSPPVSTEAFF
TRBV30	16	-	TRBJ1-4	-	TGTGCCTGGAGTGGAGTAGACATCAGATCGTCGGAAAAACTGTTTTTT	CAWSGVDIRSSEKLFF
TRBV5-1	14	-	TRBJ2-3	-	TGCGCCAGCAGCTTGGGGTCAGGCACAGATACGCAGTATTTT	CASSLGSGTDTQYF
TRBV28	15	-	TRBJ2-7	TRBD2	TGTGCCAGCACGGGGCCTAGCGGGGCCCCTGGCGAGCAGTACTTC	CASTGPSGAPGEQYF
TRBV18	13	-	TRBJ2-1	-	TGTGCCAGCTCACCACCAGGGGGCAATGAGCAGTTCTTC	CASSPPGGNEQFF
TRBV5-1	16	-	TRBJ2-1	-	TGCGCCAGCAGCACTGGACAGACAAGCTCCTACAATGAGCAGTTCTTC	CASSTGQTSSYNEQFF
TRBV9	15	-	TRBJ1-4	TRBD1	TGTGCCAGCAGCGCGCCGGGACAGCCTAATGAAAAACTGTTTTTT	CASSAPGQPNEKLFF
TRBV30	15	-	TRBJ2-3	TRBD1	TGTGCCTGGGGAAAACAGGGGGCTTGGACAGATACGCAGTATTTT	CAWGKQGAWTDTQYF
TRBV5-4	15	once	TRBJ2-4	-	TGTGCCAGCAGCCTGAGAGACAGCCTCAAAAACATTCAGTACTTC	CASSLRDSLKNIQYF
TRBV10-3	14	-	TRBJ2-7	TRBD1	TGTGCCATCAGCGGGACAGGGGGCACCTACGAGCAGTACTTC	CAISGTGGTYEQYF
TRBV20-1	11	-	TRBJ2-7	-	TGCAGTGCGCTACAGGGAGACGAGCAGTACTTC	CSALQGDEQYF
TRBV2	15	-	TRBJ2-3	-	TGTGCCAGCAGTGATGGAGGGGGGGGTGCAGATACGCAGTATTTT	CASSDGGGGADTQYF
TRBV5-6	14	-	TRBJ2-7	-	TGTGCCAGCAGCAGATTGACAGGAGACTACGAGCAGTACTTC	CASSRLTGDYEQYF
TRBV4-2	14	-	TRBJ2-7	-	TGTGCCAGCAGCCAACCCCAGGGGGGATACGAGCAGTACTTC	CASSQPQGGYEQYF
TRBV9	16	once	TRBJ2-5	TRBD2	TGTGCCAGCAGCGTACGCGGTCGCGGGGGCCAAGAGACCCAGTACTTC	CASSVRGRGGQETQYF
TRBV5-4	14	-	TRBJ2-3	-	TGTGCCAGCAGCTTGACCGGACTCACAGATACGCAGTATTTT	CASSLTGLTDTQYF
TRBV29-1	14	-	TRBJ2-1	-	TGCAGCGTTCCGGGGGTGTTTAGATACAATGAGCAGTTCTTC	CSVPGVFRYNEQFF